This T cell receptor beta chain was sequenced in a study of T cells after yellow fever vaccination (dated 2019 in TCRdb). For the study in its entirety: The SMART-Seq v4 Ultra Low Input RNA kit was used to prepare libraries from fractions with low cell numbers. Bulk TCR alpha and beta repertoires were sequenced longitudinally to track T-cell clones before and after primary and booster YFV17D yellow fever vaccination. Two healthy male donors, one aged 18 to 29 and one aged 30 to 40 years, made up the cohort. Blood samples were taken at several timepoints before and after primary and secondary immunization, and bulk PBMC replicates and cell subsets were isolated. Results the study describes overall, beyond this receptor: The secondary T-cell response was weaker than the primary response but faster, peaking on day 5 instead of day 15. Most clones expanded after primary vaccination were re-detected after the booster (96% of CD4 and around 86% of CD8), suggesting broad memory maintenance. Only a couple of donors were included in the study, so the extent to which the findings can be generalized is limited. Computational filtering was required because FACS-sorted repertoires could contain abundant contaminating clonotypes from the bulk population. A small share of clonotypes occurred in both CD4 and CD8 compartments, likely arising from convergent recombination.

Worth noting for this clonotype: Its antigen is currently not known. No per-base quality is available; no much larger clone lies one base away.

TCR cDNA was synthesized by 5'RACE template switching, which introduced a universal primer site and unique molecular identifiers. Priming of cDNA synthesis was performed from both the TCR alpha and TCR beta constant segments. Library amplification used two PCR steps, and the second PCR step added sample barcodes and sequencing adapters. Libraries were sequenced on Illumina HiSeq 2500 (2x100 bp) or NovaSeq (2x150 bp). The authors processed their data as follows. MIGEC handled demultiplexing of reads and collapsing into UMI consensus sequences, while MiXCR performed V(D)J alignment. Using edgeR on replicate PBMC samples, clonotypes were called vaccine-responding if FDR was below 0.01 and the log2 fold change was above 5 up to day 15. Bulk clonotypes were assigned CD4 or CD8 identity according to which sequenced CD4 or CD8 repertoire held them at higher abundance. TCRdb applied fastp at Q25 and MiXCR to the public reads, then kept only in-frame beta chains. Records with the same CDR3 protein are collapsed into one entry carrying the most frequent genes and DNA. The V and J calls here are based on TCRdb, not the publication. The sample profile shows fewer than 650,000 distinct CDR3 sequences; about a fifth of them were found once. About 17% of the sample is held by the ten biggest clonotypes.

The CDR3 measures 16 amino acids from cysteine to phenylalanine. Of the read, only the CDR3 DNA is kept; its 48 bases are in frame from base 1. The germline V gene (reference sequence) yields SGHNT for CDR1 and YYREEE for CDR2. The junction shows trimming of 4 bases on V and 5 bases on J, plus 19 bases between the germline ends. Read against the paper, the sample's treatment or condition label means: live attenuated yellow fever vaccine strain. At every blood-draw timepoint, two biological replicates of bulk PBMCs were collected. PBMCs were isolated from peripheral blood using a standard Ficoll-Paque protocol. TriZol was used to extract RNA from bulk PBMCs, from CD4 and CD8 fractions, and from dextramer-positive and dextramer-negative fractions.

The material was PBMCs, obtained about 20 days after the first yellow fever vaccination. The TCR was taken from a man aged 18 to 35 who received the YFV17D yellow fever vaccine. Recombination linked TRBV5-4 to TRBJ2-1; there is no confident call for the D gene. Read as DNA, the sequence is TGTGCCAGCAGCCCCCTTTTCGGATCCGTCCACAATGAGCAGTTCTTC. Its translation reads: CASSPLFGSVHNEQFF.